A single sample is the source of the 27 T cell receptor beta chains below, sequenced in a study of blood T cell repertoires in COVID-19. The protocol was immunoSEQ multiplex PCR, while the TCRdb copy is restricted to in-frame clones and leaves out a portion. Here the sample spans just over 45,000 clones, 85% to 90% being singletons. The sequenced material came from peripheral blood. The receptors come from a human donor in a cohort sampled during active COVID-19.

The V gene is TRBV9, the J gene TRBJ2-2; 12 nucleotides line up with TRBD2. Germline lookup yields CDR1 SGDLS and CDR2 YYNGEE. Germline trimming cut 3 bases from V and 3 bases from J; bases unmatched to any gene: 3. The CDR3 runs to 16 residues. The CDR3: CASSAGTSGYTGELFF. The CDR3 region has the DNA TGTGCCAGCAGCGCCGGGACTAGCGGGTACACCGGGGAGCTGTTTTTT.

The V and J genes are TRBV5-1 and TRBJ2-2, with 7 nucleotides matching TRBD2. Germline-derived CDR1 and CDR2 are SGHRS and YFSETQ. The CDR3 loop spans 14 amino acids. V trimming: 8 bases; J trimming: 4 bases; junction bases outside the gene matches: 8. CDR3 region: CARKTSPTTGELFF. The DNA for the CDR3 is TGCGCCAGGAAGACTAGCCCCACCACCGGGGAGCTGTTTTTT. The variable domain in full, completed from reference TRBV5-1 and TRBJ2-2, reads KAGVTQTPRYLIKTRGQQVTLSCSPISGHRSVSWYQQTPGQGLQFLFEYFSETQRNKGNFPGRFSGRQFSNSRSEMNVSTLELGDSALYLCARKTSPTTGELFFGEGSRLTVL.

This chain links TRBV2 with TRBJ2-4; 7 bases align to TRBD1. With 5 bases clipped from V and 0 bases from J, the junction kept 7 bases outside the gene matches. Germline values: CDR1 SNHLY, CDR2 FYNNEI. The CDR3 covers 16 residues. CDR3 DNA: TGTGCCAGCAGTATGGACAGGCTATTAGCCAAAAACATTCAGTACTTC. Protein product: CASSMDRLLAKNIQYF.

V usage is TRBV7-9 and J usage is TRBJ2-3; 8 positions agree with TRBD1. Germline V gene sequence: CDR1 SEHNR, CDR2 FQNEAQ (reference sequence). CDR3 length equals 15 residues. V lost 5 bases and J lost 4; bases outside the gene matches: 8. CDR3 residues: CASSNGDRRADTQYF. CDR3 DNA: TGTGCCAGCAGCAACGGGGACAGGAGAGCAGATACGCAGTATTTT.

The rearrangement joins TRBV5-6 to TRBJ2-5, with D uncertain. CDR1 SGHDT and CDR2 YYEEEE come from the germline V gene. The V and J ends lost 1 base and 1 base respectively, with 5 bases between them. The CDR3 loop spans 13 amino acids. The CDR3 DNA sequence: TGTGCCAGCAGCTTGCGTTTCCAAGAGACCCAGTACTTC. This sequence encodes CASSLRFQETQYF.

This clone has only one observation. V usage is TRBV9 and J usage is TRBJ2-1, with D possibly matching TRBD2 (6 bases). Trimming took 0 bases from V and 7 from J, leaving 14 bases between them. The CDR3 spans 15 residues. The V gene's germline CDR1 is SGDLS and CDR2 YYNGEE. This CDR3 reads CASSVEGTAFNEQFF. The CDR3 DNA reads as TGTGCCAGCAGCGTAGAGGGGACTGCTTTTAATGAGCAGTTCTTC.

The chain recombines TRBV9 with TRBJ2-7, with 10 bases that match TRBD2. V trimming: 2 bases; J trimming: 1 base; junction bases outside the gene matches: 3. The CDR3 contains 15 residues. Germline CDR1 and CDR2: SGDLS and YYNGEE. CDR3: CASSVGSGRSYEQYF. As DNA, the CDR3 is TGTGCCAGCAGCGTTGGTAGCGGGAGGTCCTACGAGCAGTACTTC.

This chain connects TRBV30 to TRBJ1-5; D not resolved. V was pared by 5 bases and J by 4 bases, with 12 bases between. Per the germline V gene, CDR1 is GTSNPN and CDR2 is SVGIG (reference sequence). The CDR3 consists of 13 residues. In DNA, the CDR3 is TGTGCCTGGCAAACACGGGAAAATCAGCCCCAGCATTTT. This gives the protein CAWQTRENQPQHF.

The V and J genes are TRBV29-1 and TRBJ1-2; possible D gene TRBD1, 6 bases. The CDR3 runs to 13 residues. The germline CDR1 and CDR2 sequences are SQVTM and ANQGSEA. Trimming left V 7 bases short and J 7 bases short, with 19 bases between. In nucleotides, the CDR3 is TGCAGCGCGGGGGAACAGGGAAGGGGTGGCTACACCTTC. It specifies CSAGEQGRGGYTF.

This clone came up a few times. This sequence joins TRBV29-1 and TRBJ2-7, with TRBD2 as a possible D gene (5 bases). This CDR3 comprises 12 residues. The V end was cut by 5 bases, the J end by 6 bases, with 14 bases between. Germline V gives CDR1 SQVTM, CDR2 ANQGSEA. This CDR3 reads CSVTRALGEQYF. CDR3 coding DNA: TGCAGCGTTACTAGGGCCCTGGGCGAGCAGTACTTC.

The chain couples TRBV23-1 to TRBJ2-1; 8 nucleotides agree with TRBD2. TRBV23-1 is given ORF status, its function remaining uncertain. CDR3 size: 16 residues. V dropped 0 bases and J dropped 4; count of bases not matched to a gene: 5. The CDR3 DNA reads TGCGCCAGCAGTCAATCTTCGCGGGAGGTTTACAATGAGCAGTTCTTC. Translation: CASSQSSREVYNEQFF.

In its sample, this clone was seen once. This chain uses TRBV28 with TRBJ1-3, with 9 bases fitting TRBD1. The germline V gene encodes CDR1 MDHEN and CDR2 SYDVKM. Trimming cost V 8 bases and J 3 bases; bases outside gene matches: 8. The CDR3 consists of 15 residues. The CDR3, as DNA: TGTGCCAGCCGAGCAGGGACAGGGAGTGGAAACACCATATATTTT. Amino acid sequence: CASRAGTGSGNTIYF. Supplemented by reference TRBV28 and TRBJ1-3, the full variable domain reads DVKVTQSSRYLVKRTGEKVFLECVQDMDHENMFWYRQDPGLGLRLIYFSYDVKMKEKGDIPEGYSVSREKKERFSLILESASTNQTSMYLCASRAGTGSGNTIYFGEGSWLTVV.

This clone was seen once. The chain carries TRBV2 and TRBJ2-2; D gene uncertain. Germline V gene lookup returns CDR1 SNHLY and CDR2 FYNNEI. The ends were cut back, 6 bases at V and 4 bases at J, with 12 bases in the middle. This CDR3 has 14 residues. The CDR3 loop is CASRGSLGTGELFF. The CDR3 region has the DNA TGTGCCAGCAGGGGTTCCCTAGGCACCGGGGAGCTGTTTTTT.

The chain links TRBV3-1 (or the pseudogene TRBV3-2) to TRBJ2-6; 7 bases match TRBD1. Germline CDR1 is LGHDT and CDR2 is YNNKEL (reference sequence). The CDR3 is 19 amino acids. Trimming cost V 5 bases and J 0 bases; bases outside gene matches: 13. DNA of the CDR3: TGTGCCAGCAGCTCTGACGGACAGGTAATATCCTCTGGGGCCAACGTCCTGACTTTC. As protein: CASSSDGQVISSGANVLTF.

This clone occurred once. The chain combines TRBV7-2 with TRBJ1-2; D not resolved. Germline V gene lookup returns CDR1 SGHTA and CDR2 FQGNSA. There are 12 residues in the CDR3. The V end was cut by 2 bases, the J end by 4 bases, with 5 bases between. CDR3 sequence: CASSLRSYGYTF. In DNA, the CDR3 is TGTGCCAGCAGCTTACGGAGCTATGGCTACACCTTC.

The chain is built from TRBV28 and TRBJ2-1; no firm D call. This CDR3 spans 13 amino acids. Trimming took 6 bases from V and 3 from J, leaving 9 bases between them. Germline lookup yields CDR1 MDHEN and CDR2 SYDVKM. This CDR3 is CASSRSYYNEQFF. As DNA, the CDR3 is TGTGCCAGCAGCCGGTCCTACTACAATGAGCAGTTCTTC.

This clone was seen once. This chain connects TRBV28 to TRBJ2-1; 7 nucleotides line up with TRBD1. The germline V gene encodes CDR1 MDHEN and CDR2 SYDVKM. V gave up 2 bases and J gave up 5 bases; unmatched junction bases: 9. The CDR3 contains 16 residues. The CDR3 region is CASSLRQGFRNNEQFF. CDR3 sequence (DNA): TGTGCCAGCAGTTTAAGACAGGGCTTCAGGAACAATGAGCAGTTCTTC.

This rearrangement joins TRBV5-5 to TRBJ2-1; 7 bases align to TRBD2. The CDR3 contains 12 residues. Germline V gene lookup returns CDR1 SGHKS and CDR2 YYEKEE (reference sequence). J lost 15 bases, V lost 4 bases, and 10 bases had no gene match. The CDR3 region is CASSLRRERVFF. The DNA for the CDR3 is TGTGCCAGCAGCCTAAGGCGGGAGCGGGTGTTCTTC.

This clone was detected a few times. The chain is built from TRBV10-3 and TRBJ2-2; TRBD1 might be the D (6 bases). Trimming left V 10 bases short and J 6 bases short, with 21 bases between. The CDR3 totals 15 residues. Germline-derived CDR1 and CDR2 are ENHRY and SYGVKD. Written as DNA, the CDR3 is TGTGCCACCGAAATGGACAGTGATGGGGCCGGGGAGCTGTTTTTT. This sequence encodes CATEMDSDGAGELFF.

This rearrangement joins TRBV29-1 to TRBJ2-2, with 7 bases identical to TRBD2. With 6 bases clipped from V and 4 bases from J, the junction kept 5 bases outside the gene matches. The CDR3 runs 13 residues. The V gene's germline CDR1 is SQVTM and CDR2 ANQGSEA. The CDR3, as DNA: TGCAGCGTAATGGGAGGGTTCACCGGGGAGCTGTTTTTT. It specifies CSVMGGFTGELFF.

The chain combines TRBV12-3 or TRBV12-4 with TRBJ2-7; a weak D match, TRBD1 (6 bases). Trimming took 6 bases from V and 7 from J, leaving 13 bases between them. The CDR3 is 12 residues long. CDR3 sequence reads: CASREQGGEQYF. The CDR3 nucleotides read TGTGCCAGCAGAGAGCAAGGGGGAGAGCAGTACTTC.

This rearrangement joins TRBV7-3 to TRBJ2-6, with TRBD1 as a possible D gene (5 bases). There are 15 residues in the CDR3. V was pared by 5 bases and J by 1 base, with 9 bases between. Germline assignment: CDR1 SGHTA and CDR2 FQGTGA. In DNA form, the CDR3 reads TGTGCCAGCAGCCTCGACAGTTCTGGGGCCAACGTCCTGACTTTC. Translation: CASSLDSSGANVLTF.

The rearrangement joins TRBV5-1 to TRBJ2-4; D might be TRBD1 (6 bases). The length of the CDR3 is 16 residues. Germline V CDR1 and CDR2: SGHRS, YFSETQ. The ends were cut back, 0 bases at V and 3 bases at J, with 13 bases in the middle. The CDR3 sequence: CASSLAPTGLKNIQYF. CDR3 in DNA: TGCGCCAGCAGCTTGGCCCCCACAGGGCTCAAAAACATTCAGTACTTC.

The chain uses TRBV10-2 and TRBJ2-7, with a weak D call TRBD2 (6 bases). The ends were cut back, 7 bases at V and 4 bases at J, with 14 bases in the middle. The germline V gene encodes CDR1 WSHSY and CDR2 SAAADI. The CDR3 covers 13 residues. CDR3 region: CASMRGEVYEQYF. DNA for the CDR3: TGCGCCAGCATGCGAGGGGAGGTGTACGAGCAGTACTTC.

This clone has a handful of counts. V is TRBV7-9 and J is TRBJ1-5, with 8 bases fitting TRBD1. V shed 4 bases and J 3 bases; nucleotides not matched to a gene: 5. Germline CDR1 reads SEHNR; CDR2 reads FQNEAQ (reference sequence). The CDR3 has 15 amino acids. The CDR3 spells CASSSATGANQPQHF. CDR3 DNA: TGTGCCAGCAGCTCCGCGACAGGGGCCAATCAGCCCCAGCATTTT.

V and J are TRBV7-2 and TRBJ2-7; 9 bases match TRBD2. The CDR3 has 18 residues. J was trimmed by 3 bases and V by 4 bases; bases with no gene match: 16. The V gene's germline CDR1 is SGHTA and CDR2 FQGNSA. The CDR3 sequence is CASSSAGVGGRASYEQYF. DNA for the CDR3: TGTGCCAGCAGCTCCGCGGGCGTTGGCGGGAGGGCCAGCTACGAGCAGTACTTC. Full variable domain (outside the CDR3, taken from reference TRBV7-2 and TRBJ2-7): GAGVSQSPSNKVTEKGKDVELRCDPISGHTALYWYRQSLGQGLEFLIYFQGNSAPDKSGLPSDRFSAERTGGSVSTLTIQRTQQEDSAVYLCASSSAGVGGRASYEQYFGPGTRLTVT.

This clone has a handful of counts. This chain joins TRBV29-1 and TRBJ2-7, with a possible D match to TRBD2 (6 bases). This CDR3 region has 13 residues. From germline, CDR1 is SQVTM and CDR2 ANQGSEA. V was trimmed by 3 bases and J by 3 bases, leaving 12 bases between them. CDR3 sequence (DNA): TGCAGCGTTGACGGCGGGGAGGACTACGAGCAGTACTTC. This codes for CSVDGGEDYEQYF.